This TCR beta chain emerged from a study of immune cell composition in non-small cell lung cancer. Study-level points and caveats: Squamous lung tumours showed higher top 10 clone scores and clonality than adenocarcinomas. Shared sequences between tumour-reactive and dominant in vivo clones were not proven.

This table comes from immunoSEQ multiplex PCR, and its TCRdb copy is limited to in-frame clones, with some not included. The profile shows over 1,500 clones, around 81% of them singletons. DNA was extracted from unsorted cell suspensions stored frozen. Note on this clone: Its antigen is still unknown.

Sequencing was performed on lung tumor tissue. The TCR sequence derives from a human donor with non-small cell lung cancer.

DNA for the CDR3: TGTGCCAGCTCACCCGGGACTAGCGGGAGGTTGACAGATACGCAGTATTTT. Protein sequence: CASSPGTSGRLTDTQYF. This rearrangement joins TRBV18 to TRBJ2-3; 15 bases agree with TRBD2. The CDR3 runs to 17 residues. Germline CDR1 KGHSH, CDR2 LQKENI. The V segment lost 3 bases and the J segment 3 bases; nucleotides outside the gene matches: 4.